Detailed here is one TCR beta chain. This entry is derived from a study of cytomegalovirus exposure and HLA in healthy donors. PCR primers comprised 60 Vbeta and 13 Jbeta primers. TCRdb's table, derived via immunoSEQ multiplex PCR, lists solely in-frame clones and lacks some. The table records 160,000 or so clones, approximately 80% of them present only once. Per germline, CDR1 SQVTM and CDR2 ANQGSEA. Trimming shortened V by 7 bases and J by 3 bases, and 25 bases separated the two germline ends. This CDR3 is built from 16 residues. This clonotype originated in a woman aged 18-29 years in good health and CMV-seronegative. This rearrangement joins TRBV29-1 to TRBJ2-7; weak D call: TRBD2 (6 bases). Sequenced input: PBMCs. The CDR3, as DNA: TGCAGCGCTGGAGGGAAAAGGGATAGGGCGGGCTACGAGCAGTACTTC. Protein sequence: CSAGGKRDRAGYEQYF.